One sample yielded the 25 T cell receptor beta chains listed below, sequenced in a study of control samples from healthy donors and cancer patients. Some clones are missing from TCRdb's copy, which holds only in-frame ones; the method was immunoSEQ multiplex PCR. The data show under 450,000 clones, 75% to 95% seen once. Sequenced material: PBMCs. These receptors were collected from a man aged 35 to 55 with head and neck cancer.

The genes are TRBV7-8 and TRBJ1-2, with 7 bases that match TRBD1. The CDR3 is 16 residues long. CDR1 and CDR2 (germline): SGHVS, FQNEAQ. J gave up 4 bases and V 1 base, and 9 bases lay outside the gene matches. The CDR3 coding sequence is TGTGCCAGCAGCTTAGGAAGACAGGGAAATAGCTATGGCTACACCTTC. Its protein is CASSLGRQGNSYGYTF.

CDR3 region: CASSLYGTGGGNQPQHF. In nucleotides, the CDR3 is TGTGCCAGCAGTTTATATGGCACAGGGGGTGGCAATCAGCCCCAGCATTTT. V is TRBV28 and J is TRBJ1-5; 8 nucleotides agree with TRBD1. The germline V gene has CDR1 MDHEN and CDR2 SYDVKM. This CDR3 spans 17 amino acids. The V and J ends lost 1 base and 2 bases, in that order; junction bases with no gene match: 7. Looking up the rest from reference TRBV28 and TRBJ1-5 gives the full variable domain: DVKVTQSSRYLVKRTGEKVFLECVQDMDHENMFWYRQDPGLGLRLIYFSYDVKMKEKGDIPEGYSVSREKKERFSLILESASTNQTSMYLCASSLYGTGGGNQPQHFGDGTRLSIL.

The chain employs TRBV5-1 and TRBJ1-1; the D gene is possibly TRBD1 (5 bases). This CDR3 is built from 16 residues. Germline lookup yields CDR1 SGHRS and CDR2 YFSETQ. Trimming pared 3 bases from V and 0 bases from J, leaving 15 bases between. CDR3 sequence (DNA): TGCGCCAGCAGCTATACGCTTGGGGGGTTGAACACTGAAGCTTTCTTT. This gives the protein CASSYTLGGLNTEAFF.

The rearrangement joins TRBV7-3 to TRBJ2-2, with D tentatively TRBD1 (6 bases). CDR1 is SGHTA, CDR2 FQGTGA, per germline. This CDR3 contains 15 residues. V dropped 4 bases and J dropped 2 bases, with 11 bases sitting between them. The CDR3 sequence: CASSSPGQNTGELFF. In DNA form, the CDR3 reads TGTGCCAGCAGCTCACCGGGACAAAACACCGGGGAGCTGTTTTTT.

The chain recombines TRBV11-2 with TRBJ1-1; D gene ambiguous. This CDR3 has 13 residues. In germline, CDR1 is SGHAT, CDR2 FQNNGV. V dropped 4 bases and J dropped 6 bases, with 12 bases sitting between them. Written as DNA, the CDR3 is TGTGCCAGCAGCTCAGGACTTGGGTCTGAAGCTTTCTTT. This codes for CASSSGLGSEAFF.

V and J are TRBV5-4 and TRBJ2-7; 11 bases map to TRBD2. The CDR3 is made up of 15 amino acids. Germline values: CDR1 SGHNT, CDR2 YYREEE (reference sequence). V lost 2 bases, J lost 6 bases, and 7 bases stayed unmatched. CDR3 region: CASSFTSGGLGEQYF. The CDR3 DNA is TGTGCCAGCAGCTTCACTAGCGGGGGCTTGGGCGAGCAGTACTTC.

This clone appeared once. The genes are TRBV7-8 and TRBJ1-2; D is ambiguous. The V gene lost 6 bases and the J gene lost 5 bases, with 19 bases spanning the gap. This CDR3 region has 15 residues. The germline gives CDR1 SGHVS, CDR2 FQNEAQ. The CDR3 sequence: CASRPILSHGYGYTF. CDR3 DNA sequence: TGTGCCAGCAGGCCCATCTTGTCCCACGGATATGGCTACACCTTC.

The chain employs TRBV10-3 and TRBJ2-3, with D maybe TRBD1 (7 bases). Looked up from germline, CDR1 is ENHRY and CDR2 is SYGVKD. This CDR3 has 15 amino acids. Trimming cost V 2 bases and J 0 bases, with 9 bases left between them. This chain's CDR3 is CAISEAGQSTDTQYF. The CDR3 DNA is TGTGCCATCAGTGAGGCGGGACAGAGCACAGATACGCAGTATTTT.

This clone was detected only a few times. This chain uses TRBV4-3 with TRBJ2-2; D perhaps matches TRBD2 (6 bases). Germline V gene data show CDR1 as LGHNA and CDR2 as YSLEER. CDR3 size: 15 residues. The ends were cut back, 0 bases at V and 5 bases at J, with 10 bases in the middle. CDR3 sequence (DNA): TGCGCCAGCAGCCAAGAATTCGGGGGAACCGGGGAGCTGTTTTTT. Its protein is CASSQEFGGTGELFF.

The chain carries TRBV30 and TRBJ2-5; TRBD2 agrees at 7 bases. The CDR3 has 16 residues. The V segment lost 0 bases and the J segment 1 base; nucleotides outside the gene matches: 8. Germline CDR1 reads GTSNPN; CDR2 reads SVGIG (reference sequence). CDR3 sequence reads: CAWSVPWREGQETQYF. DNA of the CDR3: TGTGCCTGGAGTGTACCCTGGAGGGAGGGCCAAGAGACCCAGTACTTC.

The chain uses TRBV29-1 and TRBJ1-5; D not resolved. V was shortened by 5 bases and J by 5 bases, with 10 bases between the two germline ends. The CDR3 is made up of 12 amino acids. Looked up from germline, CDR1 is SQVTM and CDR2 is ANQGSEA. CDR3 loop: CSVRENDQPQHF. CDR3 nucleotides: TGCAGCGTTCGGGAGAACGATCAGCCCCAGCATTTT.

The chain uses TRBV27 and TRBJ2-1, with D hard to call. CDR3 length: 16 residues. Trimming cost V 8 bases and J 1 base, with 18 bases left between them. Germline assignment: CDR1 MNHEY and CDR2 SMNVEV (reference sequence). The CDR3 reads CASLPRPYLSYNEQFF. The DNA of the CDR3 is TGTGCCAGCCTCCCCAGGCCCTATCTGTCCTACAATGAGCAGTTCTTC.

V is TRBV18 and J is TRBJ2-2, with D possibly TRBD1 on 6 matching bases. The CDR3 has 16 amino acids. Trimming took off 3 bases at V and 0 bases at J, with 11 bases between the two ends. In germline, CDR1 is KGHSH, CDR2 LQKENI. The CDR3 DNA follows: TGTGCCAGCTCACCGACAGGACCTGCGAACACCGGGGAGCTGTTTTTT. It translates to CASSPTGPANTGELFF.

J is TRBJ1-5 and V is TRBV15; D call uncertain. The CDR3 runs to 13 residues. The V end lost 4 bases, the J end lost 5 bases, and 9 bases lay between the germline ends. Per germline, CDR1 LNHNV and CDR2 YYDKDF (reference sequence). Here the CDR3 reads CATSIGVDQPQHF. As DNA, the CDR3 is TGTGCCACCAGCATTGGGGTCGATCAGCCCCAGCATTTT.

The chain combines TRBV11-2 with TRBJ2-7, with 9 bases identical to TRBD2. Germline lookup yields CDR1 SGHAT and CDR2 FQNNGV. The CDR3 loop spans 13 amino acids. J was trimmed by 6 bases and V by 8 bases; bases with no gene match: 8. In DNA, the CDR3 is TGTGCCAGCGGCAGGGGACTAGCTTCCGAGCAGTACTTC. Translation gives CASGRGLASEQYF.

CDR3 residues: CASSLLGGGETQYF. In DNA form, the CDR3 reads TGTGCCAGCAGCTTATTAGGGGGTGGAGAGACCCAGTACTTC. This sequence joins TRBV7-9 and TRBJ2-5, with TRBD1 as a possible D gene (6 bases). The CDR3 is made up of 14 amino acids. Germline CDR1 SEHNR, CDR2 FQNEAQ (reference sequence). V lost 2 bases and J 4 bases, leaving 11 bases between the germline ends.

The genes are TRBV4-3 and TRBJ2-1; 9 bases are a match to TRBD2. The trim removed 0 bases at V and 4 bases at J, leaving 4 bases unmatched. CDR3 length: 16 residues. Germline assignment: CDR1 LGHNA and CDR2 YSLEER. The CDR3 reads CASSQEGRGGYNEQFF. CDR3 sequence (DNA): TGCGCCAGCAGCCAAGAGGGGCGGGGGGGTTACAATGAGCAGTTCTTC.

The chain carries TRBV9 and TRBJ1-2, with D uncertain. Trimming left V 4 bases short and J 1 base short, with 14 bases between. The CDR3 is 15 residues long. CDR1 and CDR2 from the germline V gene are SGDLS and YYNGEE. CDR3 coding DNA: TGTGCCAGCAGCCCACATTCAGCAGATAACTATGGCTACACCTTC. It translates to CASSPHSADNYGYTF.

DNA of the CDR3: TGTGCCAGCAGCTCCCAACTGTATAACTATGGCTACACCTTC. Protein sequence: CASSSQLYNYGYTF. The chain employs TRBV13 and TRBJ1-2; unclear D gene. CDR1 is PRHDT, CDR2 FYEKMQ, per germline (reference sequence). CDR3 length: 14 amino acids. Trimming took off 4 bases at V and 1 base at J, with 10 bases between the two ends.

This rearrangement joins TRBV5-4 to TRBJ2-5; TRBD2 matches at 9 bases. Germline CDR1 is SGHNT and CDR2 is YYREEE (reference sequence). The CDR3 totals 15 residues. V lost 0 bases, J lost 5 bases, and 5 bases stayed unmatched. The chain's CDR3 is CASSLGLADWETQYF. The CDR3 nucleotides read TGTGCCAGCAGCTTGGGACTAGCGGATTGGGAGACCCAGTACTTC.

This chain uses TRBV9 with TRBJ1-6; 9 nucleotides line up with TRBD1. Germline assignment: CDR1 SGDLS and CDR2 YYNGEE. J lost 10 bases, V lost 4 bases, and 9 bases had no gene match. CDR3 length equals 15 residues. The CDR3 region is CASSPRTGEGSPLHF. CDR3 nucleotides: TGTGCCAGCAGCCCCCGGACAGGGGAAGGATCACCCCTCCACTTT.

The rearrangement links TRBV10-3 to TRBJ1-3, with TRBD1 as a possible D gene (6 bases). Germline lookup yields CDR1 ENHRY and CDR2 SYGVKD. There are 16 residues in the CDR3. Trimming stripped 0 bases from V and 2 bases from J, with 11 bases between. CDR3 sequence reads: CAISESARGTGNTIYF. The CDR3, as DNA: TGTGCCATCAGTGAGTCGGCCAGGGGAACTGGAAACACCATATATTTT.

The gene calls are TRBV27 and TRBJ2-7, with TRBD2 identical over 7 bases. V was pared by 5 bases and J by 3 bases, with 10 bases of the junction left unmatched. This CDR3 has 15 residues. Looked up from germline, CDR1 is MNHEY and CDR2 is SMNVEV (reference sequence). The DNA of the CDR3 is TGTGCCAGCAGTCATTTAGCGGGCGGAATCTACGAGCAGTACTTC. This sequence encodes CASSHLAGGIYEQYF.

This sequence joins TRBV24-1 and TRBJ2-2; D not resolved. The CDR3 totals 14 residues. The ends were cut back, 2 bases at V and 4 bases at J, with 7 bases in the middle. CDR1 and CDR2 from the germline V gene are KGHDR and SFDVKD. CDR3 sequence reads: CATSDWQITGELFF. For the CDR3, the DNA is TGTGCCACCAGTGATTGGCAGATCACCGGGGAGCTGTTTTTT.

The gene calls are TRBV14 and TRBJ2-5, with TRBD1 as a possible D gene (6 bases). The V end lost 4 bases, the J end lost 5 bases, and 14 bases lay between the germline ends. Germline V gene lookup returns CDR1 SGHDN and CDR2 FVKESK. The length of the CDR3 is 14 residues. In DNA form, the CDR3 reads TGTGCCAGCAGCCTGGGGGCGTTAATCGAGACCCAGTACTTC. Amino acids: CASSLGALIETQYF.